The rows below give T cell receptor beta chains drawn from one sample of a study of early T cells in non-severe SARS-CoV-2 infection. TCRdb passed the 5' RACE reads through MiXCR, listing each CDR3 protein once. The sample carries 25,000 to 30,000 distinct CDR3 sequences, about 4.5% recorded once. Sequences were obtained from whole blood. These receptors all come from an adult who was a healthcare worker with PCR-confirmed SARS-CoV-2 infection or an uninfected control (not recorded which). Both conserved end residues are part of each CDR3. A D gene is named only where the DNA matches it firmly. Clone size is not always given. Where it is, it says once, few, many or a class for expanded clones.

d_call cdr3_length clone_size j_call v_call cdr3_aa cdr3_nt
- 15 many TRBJ1-5 TRBV20-1 CSARAWTGSNQPQHF TGCAGTGCTAGGGCCTGGACTGGAAGCAATCAGCCCCAGCATTTT
TRBD1 13 many TRBJ1-5 TRBV7-2 CASSSGQGKPQHF TGTGCCAGCAGCTCCGGACAGGGGAAGCCCCAGCATTTT
- 12 - TRBJ2-7 TRBV4-1 CASSQDPREQYF TGCGCCAGCAGCCAAGATCCCCGCGAGCAGTACTTC
TRBD1 14 few TRBJ2-5 TRBV28 CASQTGGTRKTQYF TGTGCCAGCCAGACAGGGGGGACCCGAAAGACCCAGTACTTC
- 12 - TRBJ2-5 TRBV7-2 CASSLRRETQYF TGTGCCAGCAGCTTAAGGAGAGAGACCCAGTACTTC
- 13 few TRBJ1-2 TRBV19 CASSTDGQNGYTF TGTGCCAGTAGTACCGACGGACAGAATGGCTACACCTTC
- 17 many TRBJ2-6 TRBV29-1 CSVEDRQSGTGANVLTF TGCAGCGTTGAAGATAGGCAGAGTGGAACTGGGGCCAACGTCCTGACTTTC
- 15 few TRBJ1-1 TRBV7-8 CASSLAARVGTEAFF TGTGCCAGCAGCTTAGCGGCCAGGGTTGGCACTGAAGCTTTCTTT
- 17 many TRBJ2-2 TRBV3-1 CASSLQGGKLSAGELFF TGTGCCAGCAGCCTCCAAGGGGGGAAGTTAAGTGCCGGGGAGCTGTTTTTT
TRBD2 15 medium-sized TRBJ2-1 TRBV10-1 CASTSGGQGPNEQFF TGCGCCAGCACGTCGGGGGGGCAGGGCCCGAATGAGCAGTTCTTC
- 14 many TRBJ1-4 TRBV6-6 CASRRYAGNEKLFF TGTGCCAGCAGGAGGTACGCGGGGAACGAAAAACTGTTTTTT
TRBD2 13 many TRBJ2-3 TRBV11-1 CASSPGTRDTQYF TGTGCCAGCAGCCCCGGGACTAGAGATACGCAGTATTTT
- 16 many TRBJ2-1 TRBV11-2 CASSLGLGSGYNEQFF TGTGCCAGCAGCTTAGGGTTGGGATCGGGCTACAATGAGCAGTTCTTC
TRBD1 13 many TRBJ1-2 TRBV29-1 CSVDPTGAYGYTF TGCAGCGTTGACCCTACAGGGGCCTATGGCTACACCTTC
- 16 many TRBJ2-1 TRBV6-2/TRBV6-3 CASSYRYREKSTEQFF TGTGCCAGCAGTTACCGCTATCGGGAGAAGTCTACTGAGCAGTTCTTC
- 15 - TRBJ2-1 TRBV24-1 CATSGGQFSYNEQFF TGTGCCACCTCAGGAGGACAGTTCTCCTACAATGAGCAGTTCTTC
- 17 many TRBJ2-6 TRBV19 CASSIGTRTSGANVLTF TGTGCCAGTAGTATAGGTACCAGAACCTCTGGGGCCAACGTCCTGACTTTC
- 14 many TRBJ2-1 TRBV29-1 CSARSRGVNNEQFF TGCAGCGCCAGGAGCCGCGGAGTCAACAATGAGCAGTTCTTC
- 13 many TRBJ2-7 TRBV11-2 CASNRGGTDEQYF TGTGCCAGCAACCGAGGGGGGACGGACGAGCAGTACTTC
TRBD1 15 many TRBJ2-5 TRBV7-8 CASSYGQGGLETQYF TGTGCCAGCAGTTACGGACAGGGGGGATTGGAGACCCAGTACTTC
- 13 - TRBJ2-7 TRBV5-4 CASSFVAAAEQYF TGTGCCAGCAGCTTCGTCGCAGCGGCCGAGCAGTACTTC
TRBD2 21 medium-sized TRBJ2-1 TRBV20-1 CSARPLWSSGVTGGSYNEQFF TGCAGTGCTAGACCCCTATGGTCTAGCGGAGTCACGGGAGGCTCCTACAATGAGCAGTTCTTC
TRBD1 14 medium-sized TRBJ2-1 TRBV14 CASSQRLDRDEQFF TGTGCCAGCAGCCAGCGGCTGGACAGGGACGAGCAGTTCTTC
TRBD2 15 many TRBJ2-7 TRBV19 CASSILSGTSYEQYF TGTGCCAGTAGTATCCTCAGCGGGACCTCCTACGAGCAGTACTTC
- 11 few TRBJ2-2 TRBV29-1 CSVGETGELFF TGCAGCGTTGGGGAGACCGGGGAGCTGTTTTTT
TRBD2 14 - TRBJ2-5 TRBV11-2 CAGAVAGFGETQYF TGTGCCGGTGCTGTAGCGGGTTTTGGAGAGACCCAGTACTTC
TRBD2 14 - TRBJ2-7 TRBV18 CASSPGTSGYEQYF TGTGCCAGCTCACCTGGGACTAGCGGCTACGAGCAGTACTTC
- 15 few TRBJ2-1 TRBV28 CASRADSARGNEQFF TGTGCCAGCAGAGCTGACAGCGCCCGTGGGAATGAGCAGTTCTTC
- 15 many TRBJ1-6 TRBV20-1 CSARDRGARNSPLHF TGCAGTGCTAGAGATCGGGGGGCGAGGAATTCACCCCTCCACTTT
- 13 many TRBJ2-3 TRBV29-1 CSVEERPRDTQYF TGCAGCGTTGAAGAGAGGCCGAGGGATACGCAGTATTTT
- 16 many TRBJ2-1 TRBV5-1 CASARPAPGLHNEQFF TGCGCCAGCGCAAGACCGGCCCCGGGCCTACACAATGAGCAGTTCTTC
- 13 many TRBJ2-3 TRBV12-3/TRBV12-4 CASKEFSTDTQYF TGTGCCAGCAAGGAGTTTAGCACAGATACGCAGTATTTT
TRBD2 13 many TRBJ2-1 TRBV14 CASSQDLLAEQFF TGTGCCAGCAGCCAAGATCTACTAGCGGAGCAGTTCTTC
- 15 many TRBJ1-1 TRBV7-3 CASSLDIIGGTEAFF TGTGCCAGCAGCTTAGACATCATCGGCGGCACTGAAGCTTTCTTT
- 15 - TRBJ2-1 TRBV19 CASSAQGGSYNEQFF TGTGCCAGTAGCGCCCAGGGGGGCTCCTACAATGAGCAGTTCTTC
TRBD2 17 many TRBJ2-1 TRBV12-3/TRBV12-4 CASSSLNSGRASNEQFF TGTGCCAGCAGTTCTCTAAATAGCGGGAGGGCATCCAATGAGCAGTTCTTC
- 15 many TRBJ2-2 TRBV9 CASSVKAGDTGELFF TGTGCCAGCAGCGTAAAGGCAGGGGACACCGGGGAGCTGTTTTTT
TRBD1 16 many TRBJ2-2 TRBV7-3 CASSLGTGVNTGELFF TGTGCCAGCAGCTTAGGGACAGGGGTTAACACCGGGGAGCTGTTTTTT